One TCR beta chain is described in this entry. V was pared by 5 bases and J by 1 base, with 12 bases between. Germline V gene data show CDR1 as SGHAT and CDR2 as FQDESV (reference sequence). The CDR3 runs to 15 residues. The sample is drawn from a study of T cell responses to AZD1222 COVID-19 vaccine. Clones were sequenced by immunoSEQ multiplex PCR, and TCRdb holds only the in-frame ones, with some missing. The profile shows about 140,000 clones, 90% to 95% of them singletons. The chain is built from TRBV11-1 and TRBJ2-4; perhaps D is TRBD1 or TRBD2 (5 bases each). The material sequenced was peripheral blood, taken on day 0 of AZD1222 vaccination. The TCR sequence derives from an adult in good health. The CDR3 region is CASSLRGPAKNIQYF. The CDR3 DNA is TGTGCCAGCAGCCTACGGGGCCCCGCCAAAAACATTCAGTACTTC. Supplemented by reference TRBV11-1 and TRBJ2-4, the full variable domain reads EAEVAQSPRYKITEKSQAVAFWCDPISGHATLYWYRQILGQGPELLVQFQDESVVDDSQLPKDRFSAERLKGVDSTLKIQPAELGDSAMYLCASSLRGPAKNIQYFGAGTRLSVL.